These 4 T cell receptor beta chains came from one sample sequenced in a study of blood T cell repertoires in COVID-19. Assay used: immunoSEQ multiplex PCR; TCRdb lists only in-frame clones, some missing. This sample has around 250,000 clones, with nearly 90% found just once. What was sequenced was peripheral blood. The receptors here all came from a woman aged 55-70 years with COVID-19, enrolled during active disease.

This clone appeared a few times. DNA of the CDR3: TGTGCCAGCGGGCCCTATAGCTCCTACGAGCAGTACTTC. The encoded protein is CASGPYSSYEQYF. The chain joins TRBV2 to TRBJ2-7; D gene ambiguous. Germline assignment: CDR1 SNHLY and CDR2 FYNNEI. Trimming removed 8 bases from V and 0 bases from J, with 11 bases in between. This CDR3 region has 13 residues.

The chain couples TRBV4-2 to TRBJ2-3; possible D gene TRBD1, 6 bases. V gave up 0 bases and J gave up 2 bases, with 15 bases separating them. The CDR3 runs to 17 residues. Germline values: CDR1 LGHNA, CDR2 YNFKEQ. CDR3 nucleotide sequence: TGTGCCAGCAGCCAAGAAGGGCAGGGGCGATACACAGATACGCAGTATTTT. Translated: CASSQEGQGRYTDTQYF.

The CDR3 is CASSYRRETEAFF. The CDR3, as DNA: TGTGCCAGCAGTTATAGGCGGGAGACTGAAGCTTTCTTT. This rearrangement joins TRBV6-2 or TRBV6-3 to TRBJ1-1; D not resolved. V was shortened by 3 bases and J by 5 bases, with 10 bases between the two germline ends. The CDR3 spans 13 residues. Germline CDR1 reads MNHEY; CDR2 reads SVGEGT.

The chain links TRBV18 to TRBJ1-1; TRBD1 agrees at 7 bases. The germline V gene has CDR1 KGHSH and CDR2 LQKENI. V was clipped by 3 bases and J by 1 base; unmatched bases: 5. The CDR3 length is 15 residues. This CDR3 reads CASSPRQGGNTEAFF. CDR3 DNA sequence: TGTGCCAGCTCACCCAGACAGGGCGGGAACACTGAAGCTTTCTTT.